This TCR beta chain is drawn from a study of T-cell reconstitution after alpha-beta-depleted transplantation in children. This CDR3 has 16 residues. Trimming left V 3 bases short and J 0 bases short, with 9 bases between. Germline V gene lookup returns CDR1 MNHEY and CDR2 SVGAGI. Unique molecular identifiers tagged the TCRbeta library. TCRdb independently ran MiXCR on the PCR reads; one entry per CDR3 protein. The data show 450,000 to 600,000 distinct CDR3 sequences, 18% seen once. The chain combines TRBV6-5 with TRBJ2-6; no clear D. Sequences were derived from PBMCs from the stem cell graft donor, sampled from the stem cell graft. The clonotype was recovered from a human donor who donated a stem cell graft to a child with acute lymphoblastic leukemia. This CDR3 is CASSYVPNSGANVLTF. The CDR3 bases are TGTGCCAGCAGTTATGTACCGAACTCTGGGGCCAACGTCCTGACTTTC.